Following are 18 T cell receptor beta chains from one sample sequenced in a study of blood T cell repertoires in COVID-19. Repertoires were generated with immunoSEQ multiplex PCR, while TCRdb's copy carries only in-frame clones and drops some. Here the sample spans about 480,000 clones, 88% being singletons. Source material: PBMCs or T cells enriched from blood (not recorded which). Receptors originate from a woman in her thirties or forties who had recovered from COVID-19.

The V and J genes are TRBV7-9 and TRBJ1-2; no clear D. Per the germline V gene, CDR1 is SEHNR and CDR2 is FQNEAQ (reference sequence). This CDR3 comprises 13 residues. Trimming removed 5 bases from V and 9 bases from J, with 16 bases in between. This CDR3 reads CASSPSPFESYTF. In nucleotides, the CDR3 is TGTGCCAGCAGCCCATCCCCCTTCGAGAGCTACACCTTC.

The chain couples TRBV4-3 to TRBJ2-7; D is unresolved. CDR1 and CDR2 (germline): LGHNA, YSLEER. V was trimmed by 3 bases and J by 5 bases, leaving 17 bases between them. This CDR3 spans 15 amino acids. This CDR3 reads CASSQSRGLGDEQYF. CDR3 sequence (DNA): TGCGCCAGCAGCCAGTCCAGAGGCCTTGGCGACGAGCAGTACTTC.

This clone has only one observation. The CDR3 nucleotides are TGTGCCAGCAGCCAGGGGTACAATCAGCCCCAGCATTTT. Its protein product is CASSQGYNQPQHF. The rearrangement links TRBV5-8 to TRBJ1-5; weak D call: TRBD1 (6 bases). V was shortened by 4 bases and J by 3 bases, with 8 bases between the two germline ends. Germline CDR1 reads SGHTS; CDR2 reads YDEGEE. This CDR3 comprises 13 residues.

The CDR3 DNA reads as TGTGCCAGCAGTTCAACAGGTCCGAACACTGAAGCTTTCTTT. Translation gives CASSSTGPNTEAFF. The chain joins TRBV27 to TRBJ1-1; D is possibly TRBD1 (5 bases). CDR3 length equals 14 residues. The V end lost 4 bases, the J end lost 1 base, and 10 bases lay between the germline ends. Germline V CDR1 and CDR2: MNHEY, SMNVEV (reference sequence).

Only one count was recorded for this clone. This rearrangement joins TRBV6-2 or TRBV6-3 to TRBJ1-1; 10 bases align to TRBD1. The germline V gene encodes CDR1 MNHEY and CDR2 SVGEGT. V was pared by 5 bases and J by 0 bases, with 21 bases of the junction left unmatched. The length of the CDR3 is 21 residues. The CDR3 nucleotides are TGTGCCAGCAGTCAATATCCGGGACAGGGGTTTCAGCCTACCATGAACACTGAAGCTTTCTTT. It yields the protein CASSQYPGQGFQPTMNTEAFF.

This sequence joins TRBV6-5 and TRBJ2-7; 7 bases align to TRBD1. Per the germline V gene, CDR1 is MNHEY and CDR2 is SVGAGI. V lost 6 bases, J lost 6 bases, and 14 bases stayed unmatched. This CDR3 comprises 15 residues. The CDR3 loop is CASSPTGTASLEQYF. Written as DNA, the CDR3 is TGTGCCAGCAGCCCGACCGGGACAGCATCCCTCGAGCAGTACTTC.

The J gene is TRBJ2-7, the V gene TRBV19; D perhaps matches TRBD2 (6 bases). V lost 6 bases and J 0 bases, leaving 21 bases between the germline ends. Germline CDR1 LNHDA, CDR2 SQIVND (reference sequence). The CDR3 has 17 amino acids. The CDR3 region is CASRGTRRDAFSYEQYF. In DNA, the CDR3 is TGTGCCAGTAGGGGTACAAGGAGGGACGCCTTCTCCTACGAGCAGTACTTC.

As DNA, the CDR3 is TGCGCCAGCAGCTTAGGGACAGCCAATCCCACTTACGAGCAGTACTTC. This gives the protein CASSLGTANPTYEQYF. V and J are TRBV5-1 and TRBJ2-7, with TRBD1 matching over 7 bases. Germline trimming cut 2 bases from V and 4 bases from J; bases unmatched to any gene: 12. The V gene's germline CDR1 is SGHRS and CDR2 YFSETQ. The CDR3 extends over 16 amino acids.

This rearrangement joins TRBV27 to TRBJ1-1, with D unclear. There are 12 residues in the CDR3. Deletions cut 6 bases from V and 2 bases from J, with 7 bases between. Germline assignment: CDR1 MNHEY and CDR2 SMNVEV (reference sequence). CDR3 in amino acids: CASRSINTEAFF. CDR3 in DNA: TGTGCCAGCAGATCTATTAACACTGAAGCTTTCTTT.

The V and J genes are TRBV5-1 and TRBJ2-3; D may be TRBD2 (5 bases). There are 13 residues in the CDR3. Trimming took 2 bases from V and 3 from J, leaving 7 bases between them. Germline loops: CDR1 SGHRS, CDR2 YFSETQ. CDR3 protein: CASSLLGTDTQYF. Written as DNA, the CDR3 is TGCGCCAGCAGCTTACTAGGGACAGATACGCAGTATTTT.

The chain links TRBV7-9 to TRBJ2-3; a weak D match, TRBD1 (7 bases). Germline CDR1 and CDR2: SEHNR and FQNEAQ (reference sequence). V shed 4 bases and J shed 0 bases, with 11 bases lying between them. This CDR3 contains 15 residues. For the CDR3, the DNA is TGTGCCAGCAGCTCGACAGGGACTAGCACAGATACGCAGTATTTT. Protein: CASSSTGTSTDTQYF.

V gene TRBV7-9 combines with J gene TRBJ2-1; 13 bases align to TRBD2. The CDR3 has 16 residues. The germline gives CDR1 SEHNR, CDR2 FQNEAQ (reference sequence). The ends lost 5 bases at V and 6 bases at J; junction bases unmatched: 7. DNA for the CDR3: TGTGCCAGCAGCCCACAGGGACTAGCGGGGATCAATGAGCAGTTCTTC. Its protein is CASSPQGLAGINEQFF. The entire variable domain, with the rest obtained from reference TRBV7-9 and TRBJ2-1, is as follows: DTGVSQNPRHKITKRGQNVTFRCDPISEHNRLYWYRQTLGQGPEFLTYFQNEAQLEKSRLLSDRFSAERPKGSFSTLEIQRTEQGDSAMYLCASSPQGLAGINEQFFGPGTRLTVL.

Details on this clone: At one end the junction does not follow the germline gene, possibly because of a read error. The J gene is TRBJ1-1, the V gene TRBV20-1, with a weak D call TRBD1 (6 bases). Per germline, CDR1 DFQATT and CDR2 SNEGSKA (reference sequence). The CDR3 totals 10 residues. In nucleotides, the CDR3 is TGCAGTGCCCCTTCAGGGGACCCATTATTT. The encoded protein is CSAPSGDPLF.

V usage is TRBV29-1 and J usage is TRBJ1-1; 7 bases agree with TRBD1. V lost 6 bases and J lost 0; bases outside the gene matches: 7. The CDR3 is made up of 14 amino acids. Germline CDR1 reads SQVTM; CDR2 reads ANQGSEA. CDR3 nucleotide sequence: TGCAGCGTACTACAGGGGCGCGTGAACACTGAAGCTTTCTTT. Residues: CSVLQGRVNTEAFF.

The rearrangement joins TRBV7-8 to TRBJ1-4; TRBD1 aligns across 7 bases. Looked up from germline, CDR1 is SGHVS and CDR2 is FQNEAQ. Trimming took 4 bases from V and 7 from J; bases not matched to a gene: 9. The CDR3 totals 15 residues. CDR3 region: CASSSSRQGGEKLFF. Here the CDR3 DNA reads TGTGCCAGCAGCTCCTCGCGACAGGGAGGTGAAAAACTGTTTTTT.

This chain links TRBV7-9 with TRBJ2-5, with 13 positions matching TRBD2. CDR3 length: 17 residues. Looked up from germline, CDR1 is SEHNR and CDR2 is FQNEAQ (reference sequence). Trimming removed 5 bases from V and 3 bases from J; junction bases left unmatched: 9. The CDR3 nucleotides read TGTGCCAGCAGCCCGATGCCGGGACTAGCGGGGAAAGAGACCCAGTACTTC. Amino acids: CASSPMPGLAGKETQYF. Combining the CDR3 with reference TRBV7-9 and TRBJ2-5 gives the whole variable domain DTGVSQNPRHKITKRGQNVTFRCDPISEHNRLYWYRQTLGQGPEFLTYFQNEAQLEKSRLLSDRFSAERPKGSFSTLEIQRTEQGDSAMYLCASSPMPGLAGKETQYFGPGTRLLVL.

V and J are TRBV5-1 and TRBJ2-5; 11 nucleotides match TRBD2. The CDR3 covers 16 residues. With V trimmed by 0 bases and J by 4 bases, 5 bases remained unmatched. Germline V gene data show CDR1 as SGHRS and CDR2 as YFSETQ. CDR3 nucleotides: TGCGCCAGCAGCTTGGGGCCGCTAGCGGGAGGAGAGACCCAGTACTTC. It encodes CASSLGPLAGGETQYF.

This chain connects TRBV11-3 to TRBJ2-5; D remains unclear. The CDR3 extends over 15 amino acids. Looked up from germline, CDR1 is SGHNT and CDR2 is YENEEA. Trimming cost V 1 base and J 0 bases, with 9 bases left between them. The CDR3 region has the DNA TGTGCCAGCAGCTTAGGGGTTGCGGACCAAGAGACCCAGTACTTC. Its protein is CASSLGVADQETQYF.